This TCR beta chain was sequenced in a study of blood T cell repertoires in COVID-19. About the study: The samples span acute and convalescent COVID-19 from the United States, Italy and Spain. The analysed material was cDNA or gDNA that came from T cells, B-cell-depleted T cells, or PBMCs.

The CDR3 is 16 residues long. Germline assignment: CDR1 LGHDT and CDR2 YNNKEL (reference sequence). The ends were cut back, 0 bases at V and 0 bases at J, with 9 bases in the middle. Original analysis: The authors estimated nucleated cell counts from reference gene primer amplification. Generated by immunoSEQ multiplex PCR, the TCRdb table keeps only in-frame clones and is missing some. V and J calls and clone size are those listed in that table; D and trimming were worked out from the DNA. The table lists around 200,000 clones, roughly 80% of them singletons, with less than 5.5% in the top ten. This rearrangement joins TRBV3-1 (or the pseudogene TRBV3-2) to TRBJ2-4; unclear D gene. The sequencing input was peripheral blood. The clonotype was recovered from a man aged 50-59 years with active or convalescent COVID-19. CDR3 residues: CASSQDLSVAKNIQYF. The CDR3 region has the DNA TGTGCCAGCAGCCAAGACCTCTCCGTAGCCAAAAACATTCAGTACTTC.